This note documents a single T cell receptor beta chain sequence. Its target is not known. These data come from a study of cytomegalovirus exposure and HLA in healthy donors. The primer mix had 60 Vbeta and 13 Jbeta primers. Methods used by the authors: Later reanalysis found around 84 million unique TCR beta chains, roughly 9.9 million of them shared. The protocol was immunoSEQ multiplex PCR, while the TCRdb copy is restricted to in-frame clones and leaves out a portion. That table supplies the V and J calls and clone size; D and trimming were determined from the DNA. The repertoire consists of some 110,000 clones, with about 15% occurring once and the leading ten covering 0.8% to 0.95%. Regarding the study as a whole: On later analysis, the bulk of CMV-associated TCR beta chains appeared to be HLA-restricted. Most of the TCR beta V segments (in an earlier analysis) were productive either about 87% or about 30% of the time. For TCR beta chains, V- and J-gene trimming was later linked to a missense DCLRE1C variant.

Germline lookup yields CDR1 MNHNS and CDR2 SASEGT. This CDR3 is 14 amino acids long. The J segment lost 3 bases and the V segment lost 2 bases, leaving 1 base of the junction unmatched. The sequence was collected from a female donor in good health and CMV-seronegative. Sequences were obtained from PBMCs. The chain uses TRBV6-1 and TRBJ1-5; 7 bases are a match to TRBD1. The CDR3 region is CASSEQGVNQPQHF. The CDR3 DNA is TGTGCCAGCAGTGAACAGGGGGTCAATCAGCCCCAGCATTTT.